This TCR beta chain was captured in a study of blood T cell repertoires in COVID-19. In its sample, this clone was seen a few times. After removal of 6 bases from V and 5 bases from J, the junction contained 9 bases not matched to a gene. The germline gives CDR1 SGHRS, CDR2 YFSETQ. The CDR3 consists of 14 residues. This table comes from immunoSEQ multiplex PCR, and its TCRdb copy is limited to in-frame clones, with some not included. The sample carries about 220,000 clones, roughly four fifths recorded once. The clonotype comes from a woman aged 40 to 50 who had been exposed to COVID-19. V and J are TRBV5-1 and TRBJ1-1; TRBD1 matches 8 bases. The sample was PBMCs or T cells enriched from blood (not recorded which). As DNA, the CDR3 is TGCGCCAGCACCTCTGGACAGGGAAGTACTGAAGCTTTCTTT. This gives the protein CASTSGQGSTEAFF. Full variable domain (rest looked up from reference TRBV5-1 and TRBJ1-1): KAGVTQTPRYLIKTRGQQVTLSCSPISGHRSVSWYQQTPGQGLQFLFEYFSETQRNKGNFPGRFSGRQFSNSRSEMNVSTLELGDSALYLCASTSGQGSTEAFFGQGTRLTVV.